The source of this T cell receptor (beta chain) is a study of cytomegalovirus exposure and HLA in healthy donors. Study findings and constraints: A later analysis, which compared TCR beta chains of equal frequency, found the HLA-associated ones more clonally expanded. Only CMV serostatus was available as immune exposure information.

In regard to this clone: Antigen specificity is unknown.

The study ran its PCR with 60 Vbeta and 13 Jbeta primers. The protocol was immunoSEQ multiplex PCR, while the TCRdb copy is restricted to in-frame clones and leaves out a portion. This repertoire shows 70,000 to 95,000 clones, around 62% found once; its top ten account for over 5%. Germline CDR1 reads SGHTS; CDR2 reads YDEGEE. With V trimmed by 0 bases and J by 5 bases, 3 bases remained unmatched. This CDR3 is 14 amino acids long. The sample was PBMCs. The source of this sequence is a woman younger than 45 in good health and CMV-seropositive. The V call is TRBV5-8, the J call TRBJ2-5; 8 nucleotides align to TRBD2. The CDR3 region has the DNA TGTGCCAGCAGCTTGGTACTAGCGGTGGAGACCCAGTACTTC. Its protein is CASSLVLAVETQYF.